This T cell receptor beta chain is drawn from a study of blood T cell repertoires in COVID-19. The CDR3 consists of 14 residues. The ends lost 1 base at V and 5 bases at J; junction bases unmatched: 3. Germline CDR1 is SGHDT and CDR2 is YYEEEE. Profiling relied on immunoSEQ multiplex PCR, and the TCRdb table lists in-frame clones only, not all of them. This sample has around 300,000 clones, with about 91% found just once. The sequenced sample was peripheral blood. The receptor's source is a woman aged 25 to 39 with COVID-19, enrolled during active disease. The chain joins TRBV5-6 to TRBJ1-5, with TRBD1 matching over 7 bases. The CDR3 region is CASSLRDSYQPQHF. The CDR3 bases are TGTGCCAGCAGCTTGCGGGACAGTTATCAGCCCCAGCATTTT.